This T cell receptor (beta chain) was observed in a study of T-cell memory formation after mild COVID-19. Employing constant-segment primers, 5'RACE generated TCR alpha and TCR beta cDNA libraries bearing sample barcodes and UMIs. One entry per CDR3 protein, called by TCRdb with MiXCR from the 5' RACE reads. In the table there are about 350,000 distinct CDR3 sequences, about 13% of which are singletons. With respect to this clonotype: The antigen remains undetermined.

Findings and caveats of the study: Clonal second-wave expansions that peaked on day 37 had unconfirmed SARS-CoV-2 specificity. Clones that contracted clustered mainly in CM and EM if CD4+ and in EMRA if CD8+.

CDR3 length equals 14 residues. V trimming: 8 bases; J trimming: 7 bases; junction bases outside the gene matches: 11. Per the germline V gene, CDR1 is MNHEY and CDR2 is SVGAGI. The sequence derives from a man between 18 and 35 years old who had mild COVID-19 (a few samples of this study predate the infection). Cell type and time point are not known. The J gene is TRBJ2-5, the V gene TRBV6-5; 9 bases are shared with TRBD2. The sequenced sample consisted of PBMCs or a T cell subset sorted from them (not recorded which). The CDR3 region is CASRPTSGMRTQYF. For the CDR3, the DNA is TGTGCCAGCCGCCCGACTAGCGGTATGAGGACCCAGTACTTC.